Sequencing of this T cell receptor beta chain was carried out in a study of T cells after yellow fever vaccination. The germline V gene has CDR1 MNHEY and CDR2 SMNVEV (reference sequence). With 6 bases clipped from V and 4 bases from J, the junction kept 9 bases outside the gene matches. The CDR3 totals 15 residues. MiXCR, applied by TCRdb to the 5' RACE reads, yields one record per CDR3 protein. The sample includes over 120,000 distinct CDR3 sequences, more than 6.5% of them seen just once. Study-wide findings and caveats: The secondary response peaked faster, at day 5 versus 15, but was weaker.

This clonotype was recorded at least ten times. Antigen: not known. The TCR sequence derives from a man in his thirties or forties who received the YFV17D yellow fever vaccine. This material consisted of CD4+ T cells sorted from PBMCs, taken 10 days after the yellow fever booster vaccination. This chain joins TRBV27 and TRBJ2-1; 7 nucleotides match TRBD2. In DNA form, the CDR3 reads TGTGCCAGCAGCCTTGGAGGGACTAATTACAATGAGCAGTTCTTC. Translation: CASSLGGTNYNEQFF.